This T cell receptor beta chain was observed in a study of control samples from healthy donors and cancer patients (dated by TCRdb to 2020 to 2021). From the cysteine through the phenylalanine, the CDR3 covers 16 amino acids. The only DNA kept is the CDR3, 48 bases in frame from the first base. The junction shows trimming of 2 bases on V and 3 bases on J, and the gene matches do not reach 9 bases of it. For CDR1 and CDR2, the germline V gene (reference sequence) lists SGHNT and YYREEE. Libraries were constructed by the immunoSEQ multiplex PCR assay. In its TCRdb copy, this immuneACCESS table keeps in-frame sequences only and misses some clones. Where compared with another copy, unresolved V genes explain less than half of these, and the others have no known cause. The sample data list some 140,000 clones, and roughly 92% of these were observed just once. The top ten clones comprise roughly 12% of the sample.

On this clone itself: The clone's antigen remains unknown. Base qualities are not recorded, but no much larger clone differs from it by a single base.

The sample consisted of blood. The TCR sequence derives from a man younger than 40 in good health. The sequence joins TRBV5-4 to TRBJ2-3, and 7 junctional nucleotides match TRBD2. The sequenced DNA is TGTGCCAGCAGCTTTTTATCGCGGGAGAAAACAGATACGCAGTATTTT. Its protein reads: CASSFLSREKTDTQYF.